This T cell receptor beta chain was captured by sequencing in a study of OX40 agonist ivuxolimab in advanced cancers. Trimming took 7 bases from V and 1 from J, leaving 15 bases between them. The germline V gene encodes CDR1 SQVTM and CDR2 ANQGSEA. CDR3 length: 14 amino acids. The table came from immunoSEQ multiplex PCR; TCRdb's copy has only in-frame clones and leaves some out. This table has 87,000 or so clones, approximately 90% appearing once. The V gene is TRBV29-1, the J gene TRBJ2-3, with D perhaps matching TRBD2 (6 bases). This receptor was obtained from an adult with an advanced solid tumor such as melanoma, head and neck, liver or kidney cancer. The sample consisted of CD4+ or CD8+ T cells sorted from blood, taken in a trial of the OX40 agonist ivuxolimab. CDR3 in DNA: TGCAGCGCTGGGGCTAGCGAAGGCACAGATACGCAGTATTTT. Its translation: CSAGASEGTDTQYF.